This entry is about one T cell receptor (beta chain). Its antigen remains unknown. V was pared by 5 bases and J by 6 bases, with 8 bases between. This CDR3 spans 12 amino acids. Germline V CDR1 and CDR2: MNHNY, SVGAGI (reference sequence). These data belong to a study of T-cell memory formation after mild COVID-19. Overall study findings and caveats: Contracting CD4+ clones sat mainly in CM and EM; CD8+ in EMRA. Pre-infection memory carried some responding clones, suggesting that cross-reactive memory joined.

5'RACE, which relied on constant-segment primers, yielded TCR alpha and TCR beta cDNA libraries carrying sample barcodes and UMIs. MiXCR was run by TCRdb on the 5' RACE reads, yielding one entry per CDR3 protein. The repertoire includes about 290,000 distinct CDR3 sequences, more than 15% of them detected once, and roughly a fifth sits in the top ten. The chain employs TRBV6-6 and TRBJ1-3; unclear D gene. The source of this sequence is a man aged 18 to 30 who had mild COVID-19 (a few samples of this study predate the infection). Cell type and time point are not known. Sequencing was done on a sample of PBMCs or a T cell subset sorted from them (not recorded which). CDR3 DNA sequence: TGTGCCAGCAGTCAAGAATCAAACACCATATATTTT. Translated: CASSQESNTIYF.